The 8 T cell receptor beta chains presented below share a single source sample, sequenced in a study of cytomegalovirus exposure and HLA in healthy donors. PCR primers comprised 60 Vbeta and 13 Jbeta primers. The assay was immunoSEQ multiplex PCR, and TCRdb's table has in-frame clones only and misses some. Of about 130,000 clones listed, under 85% are singletons. Material: PBMCs. These receptors were collected from a woman aged 45-59 years in good health and CMV-seropositive.

DNA of the CDR3: TGTGCCACAACAACCCGCGGCTCCCCCTATAGCAATCAGCCCCAGCATTTT. It is translated as CATTTRGSPYSNQPQHF. This rearrangement joins TRBV19 to TRBJ1-5; D ambiguous. CDR3 size: 17 residues. The germline V gene encodes CDR1 LNHDA and CDR2 SQIVND (reference sequence). V was trimmed by 10 bases and J by 0 bases, leaving 22 bases between them.

This chain connects TRBV5-1 to TRBJ2-2; 9 bases align to TRBD2. This CDR3 is 15 amino acids long. The J segment lost 3 bases and the V segment lost 7 bases, leaving 7 bases of the junction unmatched. Per the germline V gene, CDR1 is SGHRS and CDR2 is YFSETQ. CDR3 sequence reads: CASSQLAGDTGELFF. In nucleotides, the CDR3 is TGCGCCAGCTCCCAGTTAGCGGGGGACACCGGGGAGCTGTTTTTT.

V usage is TRBV7-9 and J usage is TRBJ2-5; 9 positions agree with TRBD1. The V segment lost 1 base and the J segment 4 bases; nucleotides outside the gene matches: 4. The germline V gene encodes CDR1 SEHNR and CDR2 FQNEAQ (reference sequence). The CDR3 has 15 amino acids. CDR3 nucleotides: TGTGCCAGCAGCTTAGTCCGACAGGGGGGAGAGACCCAGTACTTC. This sequence encodes CASSLVRQGGETQYF.

The CDR3 nucleotides read TGTGCCAGCAGCGTAGTTCAGGGACAGATAAACATTCAGTACTTC. Protein: CASSVVQGQINIQYF. This chain links TRBV9 with TRBJ2-4; TRBD1 matches at 7 bases. The CDR3 is 15 amino acids. After removal of 0 bases from V and 6 bases from J, the junction contained 6 bases not matched to a gene. Germline values: CDR1 SGDLS, CDR2 YYNGEE.

The rearrangement links TRBV7-9 to TRBJ1-1, with TRBD1 identical over 9 bases. CDR1 is SEHNR and CDR2 is FQNEAQ in the germline V gene (reference sequence). This CDR3 spans 14 amino acids. V shed 3 bases, J shed 6 bases, and the junction held 5 bases outside the gene matches. The CDR3 protein is CASSFLQGAAEAFF. CDR3 DNA: TGTGCCAGCAGCTTCCTACAGGGGGCCGCTGAAGCTTTCTTT.

The chain combines TRBV7-2 with TRBJ1-3; a possible D gene is TRBD1 (5 bases). With 1 base removed from V and 0 bases from J, the gap between germline ends came to 13 bases. The germline gives CDR1 SGHTA, CDR2 FQGNSA. The CDR3 runs 17 residues. CDR3 bases: TGTGCCAGCAGCTTAGGGGCAACAGGTGCCTCTGGAAACACCATATATTTT. Translation gives CASSLGATGASGNTIYF. Full variable domain (remainder filled in from reference TRBV7-2 and TRBJ1-3): GAGVSQSPSNKVTEKGKDVELRCDPISGHTALYWYRQSLGQGLEFLIYFQGNSAPDKSGLPSDRFSAERTGGSVSTLTIQRTQQEDSAVYLCASSLGATGASGNTIYFGEGSWLTVV.

The chain uses TRBV6-5 and TRBJ1-5; 9 bases are shared with TRBD1. The CDR3 contains 16 residues. The V segment lost 4 bases and the J segment 3 bases; nucleotides outside the gene matches: 7. CDR1 and CDR2 (germline): MNHEY, SVGAGI. The chain's CDR3 is CASSSLDRGLNQPQHF. The CDR3, as DNA: TGTGCCAGCAGTTCCCTGGACAGGGGCCTCAATCAGCCCCAGCATTTT.

The chain uses TRBV6-6 and TRBJ1-4; 8 bases match TRBD1. Trimming took 0 bases from V and 5 from J; bases not matched to a gene: 5. The CDR3 has 16 residues. Germline V gene lookup returns CDR1 MNHNY and CDR2 SVGAGI (reference sequence). CDR3 in DNA: TGTGCCAGCAGTTACTCCCACAGGGGGGGGAATGAAAAACTGTTTTTT. Protein product: CASSYSHRGGNEKLFF.